This entry concerns a single T cell receptor beta chain. What this receptor recognizes is not known. The input lacks base qualities; no much larger clone sits a single base away. This sample is part of a study of cytomegalovirus exposure and HLA in healthy donors (dated by TCRdb to about 2017). For the wider study: In an earlier analysis of roughly 500 of the donors, less than 350 Gb of sequence data and 90 million to 130 million unique TCR beta sequences from some 170 million T cells were reported. To predict cytomegalovirus infection status, the study brought together high-throughput TCR immunosequencing, statistical association of individual TCRs with disease status, and machine learning. Donor age, sex, ethnicity and CMV serostatus were compiled alongside the repertoire data. In an earlier analysis of about 590 of the donors, high-throughput TCR beta sequencing was used to judge whether each TCR beta V gene segment behaved as functional or pseudogenic. Among the roughly 430 genotyped donors, around 79% belonged to the genetic ancestry cluster associated with self-reported Caucasian donors. The T cell repertoires of 670 or so subjects were profiled by immunosequencing and related to cytomegalovirus serostatus. A few DR-DQ haplotypes were treated as single units for association and clustering because of strong linkage in the cohort. On average, 235,054 unique TCR beta nucleotide sequences were sequenced per donor among 300 to 500 genotyped donors of the cohort, with roughly 19% of those sequences being non-productive. In addition to the first cohort of around 670 subjects, a separate validation cohort of under 150 different subjects was used. Rather than using new phenotypic data, the later analysis identified candidate immune exposures from TCR beta sequences and from how often those sequences occurred across donors. HLA typing covered class I and class II loci at four-digit resolution. Typing coverage differed by locus: A, B, C, DRB1 and DQB1 were typed in roughly 620-630 donors, DQA1 in 500 to 550, DPA1 in 600 to 610, and DPB1 in roughly 450. Every repertoire in the discovery cohort had been generated on one and the same sequencing platform. The study aimed to test whether signatures of past pathogen exposure could be identified by cataloging public T cell receptors. A later genetic analysis used genome-wide SNP genotypes for 398 of the 666 donors, treating that subset as a discovery cohort. In a later analysis, previously published TCR beta repertoires from several hundred donors were re-analyzed and high-resolution HLA genotyping was added so that TCR occurrence patterns could be studied. Roughly 300 gigabases of sequencing data and roughly 80 million unique TCR sequences made up an early release that covered over 550 HLA-typed donors. Paper-wide results and their limitations: Because the 87-base-pair reads could not distinguish some IMGT-functional V segments, including TRBV6-2 and TRBV6-3, those segments were excluded. When HLA alleles, especially DR and DQ, strongly co-occurred, attributing TCR associations to individual alleles was difficult. The authors suggested that the approach could potentially be generalized to other disease states and immunological phenotypes. Compared with equally common non-associated chains, HLA-associated TCR beta chains in a later analysis were more clonally expanded and had lower generation probabilities. Correlated functional status among segregating V segments might be attributable to linkage disequilibrium, but an unknown experimental factor could not be ruled out. In a later analysis, some 18,000 TCR beta sequences were associated with specific HLA alleles at a false discovery rate of 0.05. The only immune exposure information available for the cohort was CMV serostatus. In both the original and validation cohorts, the classifier was reported to diagnose cytomegalovirus status with high specificity and sensitivity. In vitro tests confirmed that a few of the cytomegalovirus-associated TCR beta chains recognize cytomegalovirus antigens. A later analysis found that TCR association rates varied across HLA loci, with DRB1 alleles showing the most associated TCRs and HLA-C alleles the fewest. Because counts were too low, about 17 rarely observed V segments, including chromosome 9 orphons, were excluded from the earlier analysis of around 590 of the donors. A later genetic analysis reported fewer N-insertions in productive TCRs among donors in an Asian-associated ancestry cluster than the roughly 700-donor mean. Sequencing depth was assumed to be roughly uniform across donors in the presence/absence analyses, though that assumption may not hold. A cluster of highly shared sequence variants was judged likely to be a technical artifact of the sequencing pipeline. In the study, about 150 TCR beta chains were listed as associated with cytomegalovirus. Across donors, most TCR sequences were observed very rarely, whereas some public TCRs were present in many individuals. According to a later analysis, most CMV-associated TCR beta chains appeared to be HLA-restricted, and the HLA associations seemed to be driven largely by CMV exposure. A further reported finding was that TCR beta sequences accurately predicted the HLA-A and HLA-B alleles for most subjects in the first cohort. In an earlier analysis of about 600 of the donors, most TCR beta V segments appeared in productive rearrangements about 87% or about 30% of the time, broadly matching IMGT annotations. Several of the top co-occurrence clusters appeared to be linked to parvovirus B19, influenza, CMV and Epstein-Barr virus, according to a later analysis. The cohort was sequenced for TCR beta chains only, and without alpha or paired-chain data the features that could be detected were limited. Because some donors lacked HLA typing at each locus, the association tests relied only on the typed subset. In a later genetic analysis, a missense DCLRE1C variant was associated with V-gene and J-gene trimming of TCR beta chains, and the association was replicated in an independent cohort.

The method was the immunoSEQ multiplex PCR assay. For the multiplex PCR, a mixture combining 60 forward primers for TCR Vbeta segments and 13 reverse primers for TCR Jbeta segments was used. A multiplex PCR assay on genomic DNA amplified the CDR3 region of rearranged TCR beta genes. On the Illumina HiSeq System, the amplified TCR beta libraries were sequenced as 87-base-pair reads. The authors' analysis ran thus. In a later analysis, tens of millions of unique TCR beta chains were counted across the approximately 670 repertoires, and roughly 11 million of these chains were shared by at least two donors. A nearest-neighbor algorithm error-corrected the raw reads and collapsed the reads into unique sequences, merging closely related sequences to remove PCR and sequencing errors. V, D and J gene segments were assigned by aligning CDR3 sequences to IMGT reference sequences. For a sequence to be retained, at least a six-nucleotide match to both a V gene segment and a J gene segment was required. A rearrangement was called productive if the CDR3 had no stop codons and remained in frame with V and J, and every other rearrangement was called non-productive. Following IMGT convention, CDR3 was defined as the stretch from the second conserved V-encoded cysteine to the conserved J-encoded phenylalanine. The earlier analysis of 500 to 650 of the donors excluded any sequence lacking an unambiguous match to a single V gene segment. An earlier analysis of 587 of the donors classified V segments as functional when productive rearrangements were above 56.7% and as segregating when the standard deviation between donors was above 5%. A statistical classification framework was built for diagnosing cytomegalovirus status from the catalog of TCR beta chain sequences. A later analysis assigned V and J genes by comparing TCR nucleotide sequences with IMGT/GENE-DB human TR gene sequences. In a later analysis, CDR3 sequences and most-parsimonious VDJ recombination scenarios were assigned using the TCRdist pipeline. In a later analysis, every TCR beta chain was defined by the combination of its CDR3 amino acid sequence and its V-gene family, and reads without a unique V-gene family were dropped. In a later analysis, 450 to 600 highly shared, low-generation-probability nucleotide sequences were removed to address suspected cross-contamination and a sequencing artifact. For each public chain, a later analysis derived a clonal expansion index from normalized ranks of inferred template counts within each repertoire. Generation probabilities in a later analysis came from a VDJ recombination model fitted to out-of-frame rearrangements, and those results were checked against IGoR. Hypergeometric tests were used in a later analysis to score TCR-TCR, TCR-HLA and TCR-CMV co-occurrence, with a repertoire-size bias correction applied to the TCR pairs. In a later analysis, false discovery rates were estimated by permuting HLA or CMV assignments 20 times. In a later analysis, co-occurring TCRs were grouped with DBSCAN, and TCRdist sequence similarity was added when clustering was performed within HLA-allele-positive subsets. For co-occurrence clustering, repertoires with fewer than 30,000 or more than 120,000 public chains were excluded, along with about five repertoires with anomalous nucleotide sharing. TCRdb mirrors the immuneACCESS table, restricted to in-frame sequences. Some clones are absent from its copies; in checked studies, under half trace to an unresolved V gene, and the reason for the others is unknown. D and trimming come from the DNA, and the V and J calls and clone size come from that table. The table for this sample lists approximately 160,000 clones; 76% of them were counted only once. Jointly, the top ten make up 0.6% to 0.95% of the sample.

In total, approximately 690 healthy bone marrow donors made up the cohort. At the time of sampling, every cohort member was nominally healthy, though immune exposures that went unrecorded were likely present. The donor was CMV seronegative and belonged to the group of under 400 seronegative cohort members. Every donor gave a peripheral blood sample, and the peripheral blood mononuclear cells from that sample were used for TCR beta sequencing. Genomic DNA was extracted from the blood cell samples with the Qiagen DNeasy Blood Extraction Kit. V is pruned by 0 bases and J by 6 bases, leaving 15 bases of the junction without a gene match. Sequences MGHDK (CDR1) and SYGVNS (CDR2) are obtained from the germline V gene. The CDR3 has 18 amino acids, counting the end cysteine and phenylalanine. This entry keeps only the CDR3 DNA: 54 bases, framed from base 1.

This sequence uses TRBV25-1 and TRBJ2-7, with 9 bases in between that match TRBD1. This clonotype originated in a female donor in good health and CMV-seronegative. The source material was PBMCs. The bases are TGTGCCAGCAGTGAATATTTCGACGCTAGGACAGGGGTTGGCGAGCAGTACTTC. This yields the protein CASSEYFDARTGVGEQYF.